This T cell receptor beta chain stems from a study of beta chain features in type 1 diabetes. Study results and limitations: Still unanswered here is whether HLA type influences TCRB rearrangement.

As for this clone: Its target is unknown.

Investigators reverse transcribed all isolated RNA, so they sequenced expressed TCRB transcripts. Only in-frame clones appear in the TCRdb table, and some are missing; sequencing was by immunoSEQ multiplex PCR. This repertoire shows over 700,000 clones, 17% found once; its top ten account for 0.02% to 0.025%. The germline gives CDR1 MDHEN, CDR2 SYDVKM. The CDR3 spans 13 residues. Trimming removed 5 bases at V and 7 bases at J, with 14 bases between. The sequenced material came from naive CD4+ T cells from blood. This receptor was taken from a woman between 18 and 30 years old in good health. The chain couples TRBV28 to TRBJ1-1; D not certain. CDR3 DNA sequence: TGTGCCAGCAGTGATAGGAAGGGCCGTGAAGCTTTCTTT. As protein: CASSDRKGREAFF.